This passage covers 11 T cell receptor beta chains from one sample sequenced in a study of glioma-infiltrating T cells after dendritic cell vaccination. TCRdb's table, derived via immunoSEQ multiplex PCR, lists solely in-frame clones and lacks some. The sample holds under 35,000 clones, roughly nine tenths seen once. The sequencing here drew on blood, taken before dendritic cell vaccination. These TCRs come from a human donor with glioblastoma.

The rearrangement links TRBV7-8 to TRBJ1-1; maybe TRBD1 (5 bases). Trimming cost V 5 bases and J 1 base, with 17 bases left between them. The germline CDR1 and CDR2 sequences are SGHVS and FQNEAQ. The CDR3 is 16 amino acids. The CDR3 is CASSLLRGVSNTEAFF. The CDR3 DNA reads TGTGCCAGCAGCCTCCTTCGGGGGGTGTCGAACACTGAAGCTTTCTTT.

The V call is TRBV19, the J call TRBJ1-5, with 11 bases lining up with TRBD1. Germline V gene lookup returns CDR1 LNHDA and CDR2 SQIVND (reference sequence). CDR3 length: 15 amino acids. V shed 4 bases, J shed 7 bases, and the junction held 6 bases outside the gene matches. The CDR3, as DNA: TGTGCCAGTAGTAACGGACAGGGGGCCTGGCAGCCCCAGCATTTT. Its protein is CASSNGQGAWQPQHF.

The DNA of the CDR3 is TGCGCCAGCAGCTCGGGGACAGGCGGGCTGACTGAAGATACGCAGTATTTT. As protein: CASSSGTGGLTEDTQYF. The gene calls are TRBV5-1 and TRBJ2-3; 8 nucleotides align to TRBD1. The germline V gene encodes CDR1 SGHRS and CDR2 YFSETQ. This CDR3 has 17 residues. Trimming took 3 bases from V and 5 from J; bases not matched to a gene: 14.

This sequence joins TRBV6-1 and TRBJ1-2; maybe TRBD1 (6 bases). This CDR3 has 16 amino acids. V shed 4 bases and J shed 4 bases, with 19 bases lying between them. CDR1 and CDR2 from the germline V gene are MNHNS and SASEGT. CDR3 loop: CASSGDSSGAPYGYTF. Here the CDR3 DNA reads TGTGCCAGCAGTGGAGACTCTTCAGGGGCCCCCTATGGCTACACCTTC.

This clone was recorded only once. The gene calls are TRBV4-1 and TRBJ2-7, with 9 nucleotides matching TRBD1. CDR3 size: 14 residues. CDR1 is MGHRA, CDR2 YSYEKL, per germline. Trimming at V came to 7 bases and at J to 2 bases, leaving 6 bases not matched to a gene. CDR3 bases: TGCGCCAGCAAACCACGGACAGGGGCCTACGAGCAGTACTTC. Translating gives CASKPRTGAYEQYF.

The chain recombines TRBV19 with TRBJ2-1, with 7 bases fitting TRBD2. V lost 3 bases and J lost 0; bases outside the gene matches: 5. The CDR3 is made up of 16 amino acids. CDR1 is LNHDA, CDR2 SQIVND, per germline (reference sequence). The CDR3 here is CASSIGRGGSYNEQFF. CDR3 coding DNA: TGTGCCAGTAGTATCGGTCGCGGGGGCTCCTACAATGAGCAGTTCTTC.

V is TRBV7-2 and J is TRBJ1-3; D gene uncertain. V lost 4 bases, J lost 0 bases, and 4 bases lay in between. This CDR3 spans 13 amino acids. Germline V gene sequence: CDR1 SGHTA, CDR2 FQGNSA. The CDR3 DNA reads as TGTGCCAGCAGCTCAGGCTCTGGAAACACCATATATTTT. It yields the protein CASSSGSGNTIYF. The full variable domain, with the rest looked up from reference TRBV7-2 and TRBJ1-3, is GAGVSQSPSNKVTEKGKDVELRCDPISGHTALYWYRQSLGQGLEFLIYFQGNSAPDKSGLPSDRFSAERTGGSVSTLTIQRTQQEDSAVYLCASSSGSGNTIYFGEGSWLTVV.

This chain connects TRBV7-8 to TRBJ2-2; 9 bases are a match to TRBD1. V gave up 5 bases and J gave up 6 bases; unmatched junction bases: 10. Germline V gives CDR1 SGHVS, CDR2 FQNEAQ. The CDR3 totals 16 residues. CDR3 loop: CASSPRDRAVSGELFF. DNA for the CDR3: TGTGCCAGCAGCCCCCGGGACAGGGCGGTCTCCGGGGAGCTGTTTTTT. Combining the CDR3 with reference TRBV7-8 and TRBJ2-2 gives the whole variable domain GAGVSQSPRYKVAKRGQDVALRCDPISGHVSLFWYQQALGQGPEFLTYFQNEAQLDKSGLPSDRFFAERPEGSVSTLKIQRTQQEDSAVYLCASSPRDRAVSGELFFGEGSRLTVL.

Written as DNA, the CDR3 is TGTGCCAGCAGGGACATAGCCAAAAACATTCAGTACTTC. Its translation is CASRDIAKNIQYF. The chain recombines TRBV6-5 with TRBJ2-4, with D possibly matching TRBD1 (5 bases). This CDR3 region has 13 residues. V was clipped by 6 bases and J by 0 bases, with 6 bases between them. CDR1 and CDR2 (germline): MNHEY, SVGAGI.

The chain carries TRBV5-1 and TRBJ2-5; tentatively, D is TRBD1 (6 bases). The DNA end is a closer match to TRBJ2-7, so the J assignment may be wrong. In germline, CDR1 is SGHRS, CDR2 YFSETQ. This CDR3 is built from 12 residues. CDR3: CASSSQGGEQYF. As DNA, the CDR3 is TGCGCCAGCAGCTCACAGGGTGGCGAGCAGTACTTC.

In DNA, the CDR3 is TGCGCCAGCAGCTCCGCTCTCGTAGGCGGCACTGAAGCTTTCTTT. Translating it yields CASSSALVGGTEAFF. V and J are TRBV5-1 and TRBJ1-1; D unclear. The V end was cut by 3 bases, the J end by 4 bases, with 16 bases between. This CDR3 has 15 amino acids. Germline CDR1 and CDR2: SGHRS and YFSETQ.